The 14 T cell receptor beta chains below were found in one sample sequenced in a study of molecular identifiers for immune sequencing clone quantification. Via MiXCR, TCRdb re-called the PCR reads, giving one row per CDR3 protein. The sample carries roughly 320,000 distinct CDR3 sequences, about 22% recorded once. Material: naive CD8+ T cells from blood, with Jurkat cell RNA spiked in. Subset described: FACS-sorted CD8+CD4-CCR7+CD45RA+ naive T cells. These receptors were obtained from a human donor in good health. Some libraries in this study had Jurkat cell RNA spiked in.

The J gene is TRBJ2-5, the V gene TRBV7-9, with TRBD1 as a possible D gene (6 bases). The germline V and J ends were trimmed by 1 base and 3 bases, with 9 bases remaining between them. The length of the CDR3 is 14 residues. Germline CDR1 SEHNR, CDR2 FQNEAQ (reference sequence). In DNA, the CDR3 is TGTGCCAGCAGCTTAGGTTACAGGGAAGAGACCCAGTACTTC. It specifies CASSLGYREETQYF.

This clonotype was observed at least ten times. This chain links TRBV7-9 with TRBJ2-5; 7 bases agree with TRBD2. In germline, CDR1 is SEHNR, CDR2 FQNEAQ (reference sequence). The CDR3 runs to 14 residues. V lost 5 bases to trimming and J lost 4 bases; unmatched junction nucleotides: 7. Written as DNA, the CDR3 is TGTGCCAGCAGCCCCACTGGACTAGTAGAGACCCAGTACTTC. Translation gives CASSPTGLVETQYF. Full variable domain (remainder filled in from reference TRBV7-9 and TRBJ2-5): DTGVSQNPRHKITKRGQNVTFRCDPISEHNRLYWYRQTLGQGPEFLTYFQNEAQLEKSRLLSDRFSAERPKGSFSTLEIQRTEQGDSAMYLCASSPTGLVETQYFGPGTRLLVL.

This clonotype was observed at least ten times. V gene TRBV12-3 or TRBV12-4 combines with J gene TRBJ1-1; D not certain. Trimming left V 3 bases short and J 1 base short, with 12 bases between. CDR3 length: 15 residues. The CDR3 loop is CASSFWLSANTEAFF. CDR3 DNA: TGTGCCAGCAGTTTTTGGCTGTCCGCGAACACTGAAGCTTTCTTT.

The chain has TRBV6-5 and TRBJ2-7; D may match TRBD1 or TRBD2 (5 bases each). Trimming took off 0 bases at V and 2 bases at J, with 8 bases between the two ends. This CDR3 has 14 amino acids. Germline V gene sequence: CDR1 MNHEY, CDR2 SVGAGI. This CDR3 reads CASSYSWGTYEQYF. The CDR3 DNA sequence: TGTGCCAGCAGTTACTCGTGGGGGACCTACGAGCAGTACTTC.

This clonotype was counted a few times. The V gene is TRBV19, the J gene TRBJ2-7; unclear D gene. The CDR3 runs 11 residues. Deletions cut 10 bases from V and 2 bases from J, with 9 bases between. Germline V lookup: CDR1 LNHDA, CDR2 SQIVND (reference sequence). Here the CDR3 DNA reads TGTGCCACCAAGGGCGCCTACGAGCAGTACTTC. Protein sequence: CATKGAYEQYF.

Only a few counts were recorded for this clonotype. This sequence joins TRBV6-2 or TRBV6-3 and TRBJ2-5; TRBD1 matches 9 bases. Trimming cost V 4 bases and J 0 bases; bases outside gene matches: 6. Germline lookup yields CDR1 MNHEY and CDR2 SVGEGT. This CDR3 comprises 16 residues. CDR3 in DNA: TGTGCCAGCAGTTCCCTGACAGGGGGTGACCAAGAGACCCAGTACTTC. It specifies CASSSLTGGDQETQYF.

This clonotype was detected many times. The V and J genes are TRBV4-1 and TRBJ2-7, with TRBD2 as a possible D gene (7 bases). The V gene lost 5 bases and the J gene lost 3 bases, with 14 bases spanning the gap. CDR1 is MGHRA, CDR2 YSYEKL, per germline. This CDR3 is 14 amino acids long. Here the CDR3 DNA reads TGCGCCAGCAGCGCAGGGGAGGGGAGCTACGAGCAGTACTTC. Encoded protein: CASSAGEGSYEQYF.

This clonotype was counted between two and nine times. The genes are TRBV12-3 or TRBV12-4 and TRBJ2-3, with TRBD2 identical over 9 bases. V dropped 3 bases and J dropped 4; count of bases not matched to a gene: 11. This CDR3 spans 17 amino acids. Here the CDR3 DNA reads TGTGCCAGCAGTTTCCAGCGGGAGGCGGATGTCCCAGATACGCAGTATTTT. This encodes CASSFQREADVPDTQYF.

The DNA for the CDR3 is TGCGCCAGCAGCCAAGAAGCGGGGCTGACTGAAGAGCAGTACTTC. Translating gives CASSQEAGLTEEQYF. The chain uses TRBV4-1 and TRBJ2-7, with 7 bases matching TRBD2. V gave up 0 bases and J gave up 7 bases; unmatched junction bases: 9. The CDR3 runs to 15 residues. Germline lookup yields CDR1 MGHRA and CDR2 YSYEKL.

The chain is built from TRBV6-2 or TRBV6-3 and TRBJ2-7; 7 bases are a match to TRBD2. Germline-derived CDR1 and CDR2 are MNHEY and SVGEGT. CDR3 length equals 16 residues. Germline trimming cut 1 base from V and 0 bases from J; bases unmatched to any gene: 6. The CDR3 protein is CASSYLRDYSSYEQYF. As DNA, the CDR3 is TGTGCCAGCAGTTACTTGCGGGACTACAGCTCCTACGAGCAGTACTTC.

This clonotype has just a few counts. This CDR3 reads CASSQVGGATQETQYF. DNA for the CDR3: TGCGCCAGCAGCCAAGTCGGCGGGGCCACCCAAGAGACCCAGTACTTC. V and J are TRBV4-1 and TRBJ2-5, with D tentatively TRBD2 (6 bases). CDR3 length equals 16 residues. V lost 1 base and J lost 1, with 13 bases in between. Germline lookup yields CDR1 MGHRA and CDR2 YSYEKL.

This clonotype was counted a few times. J is TRBJ2-3 and V is TRBV6-1, with D perhaps TRBD1 (6 bases). The CDR3 length is 17 residues. V was cut by 0 bases and J by 6 bases, with 19 bases left in between. The germline gives CDR1 MNHNS, CDR2 SASEGT. CDR3 in amino acids: CASSEAFFQGLKDTQYF. The CDR3, as DNA: TGTGCCAGCAGTGAAGCGTTTTTCCAGGGGCTTAAGGATACGCAGTATTTT.

With regard to this clonotype: This clone may be a read error of a much larger clone one base away. The V call is TRBV5-1, the J call TRBJ2-3; maybe TRBD2 (5 bases). The CDR3 runs to 14 residues. Germline CDR1 is SGHRS and CDR2 is YFSETQ. Trimming took off 3 bases at V and 5 bases at J, with 13 bases between the two ends. Here the CDR3 reads CASSSIEGRDTQYF. For the CDR3, the DNA is TGCGCCAGCAGCTCGATCGAGGGAAGAGATACGCAGTATTTT.

J is TRBJ1-5 and V is TRBV30; D might be TRBD1 (5 bases). The V gene lost 0 bases and the J gene lost 5 bases, with 8 bases spanning the gap. The CDR3 runs 13 residues. Germline V gene lookup returns CDR1 GTSNPN and CDR2 SVGIG (reference sequence). The CDR3 DNA follows: TGTGCCTGGAGTGTATCAGGGTATCAGCCCCAGCATTTT. This gives the protein CAWSVSGYQPQHF.